The rows below give T cell receptor beta chains drawn from one sample of a study of blood T cell repertoires in COVID-19. Here immunoSEQ multiplex PCR was the method, and the copy in TCRdb shows in-frame clones only, minus some. Of approximately 58,000 clones listed, 80% to 90% are singletons. Sequenced material: peripheral blood. The source is a man between 60 and 75 years old with COVID-19, enrolled during active disease. Each CDR3 is given with its conserved first and last residue. A D gene is named only where the DNA matches it firmly. Part of the rows lack a size; the others show once, few, many or a class for expanded clones.

CASRRQGDPGEQYF TGTGCCAGCCGGAGACAGGGGGACCCTGGCGAGCAGTACTTC - TRBV11-2 TRBD1 TRBJ2-7
CASSPSGSSYNEQFF TGTGCCAGCAGTCCTAGCGGGAGCTCCTACAATGAGCAGTTCTTC few TRBV2 TRBD2 TRBJ2-1
CASSPISARNNEQFF TGCGCCAGCAGCCCGATCTCGGCGCGGAACAATGAGCAGTTCTTC - TRBV5-1 - TRBJ2-1
CAISAAGGSYNEQFF TGTGCCATCAGTGCGGCGGGAGGGTCCTACAATGAGCAGTTCTTC - TRBV10-3 TRBD2 TRBJ2-1
CASSPPGSGANVLTF TGTGCCAGCAGCCCGCCGGGCTCTGGGGCCAACGTCCTGACTTTC - TRBV5-6 - TRBJ2-6
CASSCTGTQPQHF TGTGCCAGCAGCTGCACAGGGACTCAGCCCCAGCATTTT - TRBV11-3 - TRBJ1-5
CASSWGRQGDYYGYTF TGTGCCAGCAGCTGGGGACGACAGGGGGACTACTATGGCTACACCTTC - TRBV5-6 TRBD1 TRBJ1-2
CASRRQGGSEAFF TGTGCCAGCCGCCGGCAGGGAGGATCTGAAGCTTTCTTT - TRBV9 - TRBJ1-1
CASSVFGTGSDEQYF TGTGCCAGCAGCGTCTTCGGGACAGGGTCCGACGAGCAGTACTTC - TRBV9 TRBD1 TRBJ2-7
CASSQGQLNTEAFF TGTGCCAGCAGCCAAGGACAACTGAACACTGAAGCTTTCTTT - TRBV7-2 - TRBJ1-1
CASSSGGSLGYTF TGTGCCAGCAGCAGCGGGGGGTCGTTGGGCTACACCTTC - TRBV5-5 - TRBJ1-2
CASSSRQGLKYF TGTGCCAGCAGCTCACGACAGGGACTTAAGTACTTC - TRBV7-2 - TRBJ2-7
CASTSIGGRETQYF TGCGCCAGCACCTCCATAGGAGGGAGAGAGACCCAGTACTTC - TRBV5-1 - TRBJ2-5
CASSVDSKNIQYF TGTGCCAGCAGCGTGGACAGCAAAAACATTCAGTACTTC - TRBV9 - TRBJ2-4
CASSYSGGSSTGELFF TGTGCCAGCAGTTACTCGGGTGGGAGTAGCACCGGGGAGCTGTTTTTT - TRBV6-5 - TRBJ2-2
CASSQAGTGLSF TGTGCCAGCAGCCAAGCCGGGACAGGGCTATCTTTT few TRBV3-1/TRBV3-2 TRBD1 TRBJ1-3
CASSSRWPASGSTDTQYF TGCGCCAGCAGCTCCAGATGGCCGGCTAGCGGGAGCACAGATACGCAGTATTTT - TRBV5-1 TRBD2 TRBJ2-3
CASSPPGTFTNTEAFF TGTGCCAGCAGCCCCCCCGGGACATTTACGAACACTGAAGCTTTCTTT - TRBV3-1/TRBV3-2 - TRBJ1-1
CATSDSHRDTQYF TGTGCCACCAGTGATTCCCACAGGGATACGCAGTATTTT - TRBV24-1 - TRBJ2-3
CASTPFPGTSGGTDTQYF TGTGCCAGCACCCCCTTCCCCGGGACTAGCGGGGGCACAGATACGCAGTATTTT - TRBV27 TRBD2 TRBJ2-3
CSVEGAAEAFF TGCAGCGTTGAGGGGGCTGCTGAAGCTTTCTTT - TRBV29-1 - TRBJ1-1
CASSLENGELFF TGTGCCAGCAGCCTCGAGAACGGGGAGCTGTTTTTT - TRBV6-2/TRBV6-3 - TRBJ2-2
CASSPEFGLSYGYTF TGCGCCAGCAGCCCGGAGTTCGGTCTGAGCTATGGCTACACCTTC once TRBV5-1 - TRBJ1-2
CASSPGTDYGYTF TGTGCCAGCTCCCCCGGGACAGACTATGGCTACACCTTC - TRBV18 TRBD1 TRBJ1-2
CASGGQAATNYYGYTF TGTGCCAGTGGGGGACAGGCGGCGACGAACTACTATGGCTACACCTTC - TRBV19 TRBD1 TRBJ1-2
CASSLSVTGGHQPQHF TGTGCCAGCAGTTTATCGGTAACAGGGGGACATCAGCCCCAGCATTTT - TRBV27 TRBD1 TRBJ1-5
CASSRTSGSYYEQYF TGTGCCAGCAGCCGGACTAGCGGGTCTTACTACGAGCAGTACTTC - TRBV7-9 TRBD2 TRBJ2-7
CASSGLTNIQYF TGTGCCAGCAGCGGCCTAACCAACATTCAGTACTTC few TRBV9 - TRBJ2-4
CASSLVGGNTEAFF TGTGCCAGCAGCTTAGTAGGGGGGAACACTGAAGCTTTCTTT - TRBV7-2 - TRBJ1-1
CASSSTGIEQYF TGTGCCAGCAGCTCCACAGGGATCGAGCAGTACTTC - TRBV5-4 - TRBJ2-7
CASSRGSSGRAFGETQYF TGTGCCAGCAGCCGCGGGTCTAGCGGGAGGGCCTTTGGAGAGACCCAGTACTTC - TRBV7-2 TRBD2 TRBJ2-5
CSARPGTQETQYF TGCAGCGCAAGACCCGGGACACAAGAGACCCAGTACTTC many TRBV29-1 - TRBJ2-5
CSVVGVRPNEKLFF TGCAGCGTTGTAGGGGTCCGGCCTAATGAAAAACTGTTTTTT - TRBV29-1 - TRBJ1-4
CASSVGRGNQPQHF TGTGCCAGCAGTGTTGGCAGGGGGAATCAGCCCCAGCATTTT - TRBV2 TRBD1 TRBJ1-5
CASSLAASPGELFF TGTGCCAGCAGCTTAGCTGCTAGCCCCGGGGAGCTGTTTTTT - TRBV7-2 - TRBJ2-2
CASSLGGGDTEAFF TGTGCCAGCAGCTTAGGCGGGGGAGATACTGAAGCTTTCTTT - TRBV7-8 - TRBJ1-1
CASSLLFRDRDDNEQFF TGCGCCAGCAGCTTGTTGTTTCGGGACAGGGACGACAATGAGCAGTTCTTC - TRBV5-1 TRBD1 TRBJ2-1
CASSLSVLAANSGANVLTF TGTGCCAGCAGCCTTAGTGTACTAGCGGCAAACTCTGGGGCCAACGTCCTGACTTTC - TRBV7-9 TRBD2 TRBJ2-6
CASSLTGSVWANVLTF TGTGCCAGCAGCTTAACGGGCTCGGTTTGGGCCAACGTCCTGACTTTC - TRBV7-3 - TRBJ2-6
CASSSGMGTGELFF TGTGCCAGCAGCAGCGGGATGGGCACCGGGGAGCTGTTTTTT - TRBV6-5 TRBD2 TRBJ2-2
CASSVNRGSPLHF TGTGCCAGCAGCGTGAACAGGGGCTCACCCCTCCACTTT - TRBV7-3 TRBD1 TRBJ1-6
CASSDTPAGAQRVYEQYF TGTGCCAGCAGCGATACCCCAGCGGGGGCTCAGAGAGTCTACGAGCAGTACTTC - TRBV4-2 TRBD2 TRBJ2-7
CASSEKDRYYNEQFF TGTGCCAGCAGTGAAAAGGACAGATACTACAATGAGCAGTTCTTC - TRBV2 - TRBJ2-1
CASSPSGTNTGELFF TGCGCCAGCAGCCCCAGCGGGACGAACACCGGGGAGCTGTTTTTT few TRBV5-1 TRBD2 TRBJ2-2
CASGLGTGATQYF TGTGCTAGTGGTTTGGGTACAGGGGCCACCCAGTACTTC - TRBV12-5 TRBD1 TRBJ2-5
CATSRQGGGAFTDTQYF TGTGCCACCAGCAGGCAGGGTGGGGGGGCATTCACAGATACGCAGTATTTT - TRBV15 - TRBJ2-3